This TCR beta chain was identified in a study of blood T cell repertoires in COVID-19. Study context: The United States, Italy and Spain provided the acute and convalescent COVID-19 samples. T cells, B-cell-depleted T cells, or PBMCs supplied cDNA or gDNA.

Per the original methods: Reference gene primer amplification gave nucleated cell count estimates. Sequencing used immunoSEQ multiplex PCR; TCRdb keeps in-frame clones, though not all of them. That table is the source of V, J and clone size, and D and trimming were worked out from the DNA. The profile shows around 200,000 clones, approximately 90% of them singletons. This CDR3 spans 14 amino acids. The germline V gene has CDR1 LNHDA and CDR2 SQIVND (reference sequence). After removal of 6 bases from V and 7 bases from J, the junction contained 5 bases not matched to a gene. The chain couples TRBV19 to TRBJ1-5, with 11 bases that match TRBD1. This receptor was identified in a woman aged 18-29 years who had recovered from COVID-19. Material: peripheral blood. The chain's CDR3 is CASSVGTGGQPQHF. CDR3 in DNA: TGTGCCAGTAGCGTCGGGACAGGGGGGCAGCCCCAGCATTTT.